A single sample is the source of the 18 T cell receptor beta chains below, sequenced in a study of response to subunit inactivated influenza vaccine. TCRdb analysed the RT-PCR reads with MiXCR anew, one entry per CDR3 protein. The table shows about 190,000 distinct CDR3 sequences, with around an eighth occurring only once. This sample comprised CD8+ T cells sorted from PBMCs, obtained approximately 5 days after vaccination. All receptors derive from a middle-aged man who received an inactivated influenza vaccine.

This clonotype was found a few times. The chain carries TRBV7-9 and TRBJ2-2; D is ambiguous. The ends were cut back, 5 bases at V and 3 bases at J, with 10 bases in the middle. The germline CDR1 and CDR2 sequences are SEHNR and FQNEAQ (reference sequence). The CDR3 has 14 amino acids. The CDR3 reads CASSPQKYTGELFF. The DNA for the CDR3 is TGTGCCAGCAGCCCCCAGAAGTACACCGGGGAGCTGTTTTTT.

J is TRBJ2-1 and V is TRBV7-9; the D is unclear. V dropped 4 bases and J dropped 12 bases, with 7 bases sitting between them. The CDR3 runs 10 residues. The germline V gene has CDR1 SEHNR and CDR2 FQNEAQ (reference sequence). For the CDR3, the DNA is TGTGCCAGCAGCTCGGTTGGGCAGTTCTTC. It is translated as CASSSVGQFF.

In this sample, this clonotype turned up a few times. The CDR3 loop is CSALKGIELFF. In DNA form, the CDR3 reads TGCAGCGCCTTAAAGGGGATTGAGCTGTTTTTT. This chain uses TRBV29-1 with TRBJ2-2; TRBD1 is a possible D gene (5 bases). Germline CDR1 is SQVTM and CDR2 is ANQGSEA. The CDR3 is 11 amino acids. V was pared by 7 bases and J by 11 bases, with 14 bases between.

The sample holds a few counts of this clonotype. J is TRBJ2-1 and V is TRBV12-3 or TRBV12-4; TRBD2 aligns across 7 bases. The CDR3 has 16 amino acids. V dropped 3 bases and J dropped 1; count of bases not matched to a gene: 6. The chain's CDR3 is CASSFRAGESYNEQFF. In DNA, the CDR3 is TGTGCCAGCAGTTTCAGGGCGGGAGAATCCTACAATGAGCAGTTCTTC.

The CDR3 region has the DNA TGTGCCAGCACCCCGCCCGGGCGGGACTCTTCAGGTGAGCAGTTCTTC. Its translation is CASTPPGRDSSGEQFF. The rearrangement links TRBV7-9 to TRBJ2-1; maybe TRBD2 (6 bases). Germline V lookup: CDR1 SEHNR, CDR2 FQNEAQ (reference sequence). This CDR3 has 16 amino acids. V lost 7 bases, J lost 9 bases, and 25 bases lay in between.

This clonotype showed up just a few times. CDR3 sequence (DNA): TGCGCCAGCAGCCAAGATACTGCAGGGTTTGGGGGTACGCAGTATTTT. Its protein is CASSQDTAGFGGTQYF. The genes are TRBV4-3 and TRBJ2-3; the D call may be TRBD1 or TRBD2 (5 bases each). The V gene lost 0 bases and the J gene lost 8 bases, with 18 bases spanning the gap. Germline CDR1 reads LGHNA; CDR2 reads YSLEER. The CDR3 is made up of 16 amino acids.

The chain is built from TRBV20-1 and TRBJ1-6; D not certain. Trimming took 6 bases from V and 12 from J, leaving 9 bases between them. This CDR3 contains 10 residues. In germline, CDR1 is DFQATT, CDR2 SNEGSKA (reference sequence). CDR3 residues: CSAVPGPLHF. CDR3 DNA: TGCAGTGCGGTCCCGGGACCCCTCCACTTT.

This chain joins TRBV30 and TRBJ1-2; TRBD1 might be the D (6 bases). The germline V gene encodes CDR1 GTSNPN and CDR2 SVGIG (reference sequence). This CDR3 spans 14 amino acids. The V end lost 6 bases, the J end lost 0 bases, and 14 bases lay between the germline ends. CDR3 protein: CACRQALANYGYTF. The DNA for the CDR3 is TGTGCCTGCCGACAGGCTCTAGCTAACTATGGCTACACCTTC.

This clonotype was recorded many times. J is TRBJ2-1 and V is TRBV29-1, with 10 bases aligning to TRBD2. CDR3 length equals 14 residues. Losses at the gene ends were 6 bases for V and 3 bases for J; bases not matched to a gene: 5. Germline CDR1 is SQVTM and CDR2 is ANQGSEA. This chain's CDR3 is CSVQREGLYNEQFF. The CDR3 DNA reads TGCAGCGTCCAGCGGGAGGGCCTCTACAATGAGCAGTTCTTC.

This sequence joins TRBV5-1 and TRBJ2-5, with 7 bases fitting TRBD1. J gave up 3 bases and V 3 bases, and 8 bases lay outside the gene matches. This CDR3 comprises 15 residues. Germline-derived CDR1 and CDR2 are SGHRS and YFSETQ. For the CDR3, the DNA is TGCGCCAGCAGCTACGGACAGGTCTGGAAAGAGACCCAGTACTTC. Encoded protein: CASSYGQVWKETQYF.

A remark on this clonotype: The junction departs from germline at one end; a sequencing error may be responsible. The chain uses TRBV11-3 and TRBJ2-7; D is tentatively TRBD1 or TRBD2 (6 bases each). The length of the CDR3 is 14 residues. Germline CDR1 is SGHNT and CDR2 is YENEEA. CDR3 sequence (DNA): TGTTCCAGCAGCTTAGGGGGGCGAGCCTACGAGCAGTACTTC. This translates into CSSSLGGRAYEQYF.

This clonotype was counted between two and nine times. The chain couples TRBV5-1 to TRBJ2-7; perhaps TRBD2 as D (6 bases). The CDR3 contains 16 residues. The ends were cut back, 4 bases at V and 2 bases at J, with 19 bases in the middle. In germline, CDR1 is SGHRS, CDR2 YFSETQ. The DNA for the CDR3 is TGCGCCAGCAGCGCGAACGGACGGGAGATTGCCTACGAGCAGTACTTC. The encoded protein is CASSANGREIAYEQYF.

This clonotype showed up just a few times. The J gene is TRBJ2-5, the V gene TRBV28; D is perhaps TRBD1 (6 bases). This CDR3 comprises 15 residues. The ends were cut back, 1 base at V and 5 bases at J, with 14 bases in the middle. Germline loops: CDR1 MDHEN, CDR2 SYDVKM. The CDR3 spells CASSLFVTRGETQYF. In DNA, the CDR3 is TGTGCCAGCAGTTTATTCGTCACTAGGGGGGAGACCCAGTACTTC.

This clonotype came up a few times. J is TRBJ1-1 and V is TRBV7-9, with a possible D match to TRBD1 (5 bases). In germline, CDR1 is SEHNR, CDR2 FQNEAQ (reference sequence). Trimming removed 8 bases at V and 3 bases at J, with 19 bases between. The CDR3 totals 15 residues. The CDR3 loop is CASANRKGIDTEAFF. The CDR3 DNA follows: TGTGCCAGCGCAAATCGGAAGGGGATAGACACTGAAGCTTTCTTT.

The rearrangement joins TRBV4-1 to TRBJ2-3, with 10 bases fitting TRBD1. Germline CDR1 and CDR2: MGHRA and YSYEKL. Germline trimming cut 5 bases from V and 2 bases from J; bases unmatched to any gene: 7. This CDR3 is built from 16 residues. CDR3 protein: CASSYGQGVYTDTQYF. The CDR3 DNA reads as TGCGCCAGCAGCTATGGACAGGGGGTCTACACAGATACGCAGTATTTT.

This clonotype was recorded many times. V is TRBV12-3 or TRBV12-4 and J is TRBJ2-1; 9 bases are shared with TRBD2. The CDR3 length is 16 residues. Trimming at V came to 0 bases and at J to 5 bases, leaving 5 bases not matched to a gene. Here the CDR3 DNA reads TGTGCCAGCAGTTTAGCCGGTAGCGGGGGTAACAATGAGCAGTTCTTC. This codes for CASSLAGSGGNNEQFF.

The chain carries TRBV12-3 or TRBV12-4 and TRBJ2-7; the D is unclear. The germline V and J ends were trimmed by 5 bases and 2 bases, with 10 bases remaining between them. CDR3 length: 13 residues. Here the CDR3 DNA reads TGTGCCAGCAGTCTGACACCGGCCTACGAGCAGTACTTC. It yields the protein CASSLTPAYEQYF.

The chain carries TRBV7-9 and TRBJ2-1; 8 bases fit TRBD1. Germline trimming cut 0 bases from V and 7 bases from J; bases unmatched to any gene: 2. CDR3 length: 14 residues. Germline V CDR1 and CDR2: SEHNR, FQNEAQ (reference sequence). CDR3 nucleotide sequence: TGTGCCAGCAGCTTAGCGGACAGGGCAAATGAGCAGTTCTTC. Amino acid sequence: CASSLADRANEQFF.